Presented here are 25 T cell receptor beta chains from one specimen sequenced in a study of blood T cell repertoires in COVID-19. Here immunoSEQ multiplex PCR was the method, and the copy in TCRdb shows in-frame clones only, minus some. In the table there are under 95,000 clones, approximately 90% of which are singletons. Source material: peripheral blood. The receptor set was obtained from a man aged 50-60 years with COVID-19, enrolled during active disease.

This clone has just a few counts. The genes are TRBV27 and TRBJ1-6; 9 positions agree with TRBD1. The germline V gene has CDR1 MNHEY and CDR2 SMNVEV (reference sequence). This CDR3 has 16 residues. Trimming cost V 2 bases and J 7 bases; bases outside gene matches: 6. The DNA for the CDR3 is TGTGCCAGCAGTTTACTCCGGGACAGGGTCAATTCACCCCTCCACTTT. Translation gives CASSLLRDRVNSPLHF.

This chain uses TRBV7-2 with TRBJ2-1; tentatively, D is TRBD1 (5 bases). The CDR3 consists of 15 residues. The germline CDR1 and CDR2 sequences are SGHTA and FQGNSA. The V and J ends lost 5 bases and 9 bases respectively, with 20 bases between them. As DNA, the CDR3 is TGTGCCAGCAGCCCCTTTTTAGGGGATACGGGTGAGCAGTTCTTC. Its translation is CASSPFLGDTGEQFF. The entire variable domain, with the rest obtained from reference TRBV7-2 and TRBJ2-1, is as follows: GAGVSQSPSNKVTEKGKDVELRCDPISGHTALYWYRQSLGQGLEFLIYFQGNSAPDKSGLPSDRFSAERTGGSVSTLTIQRTQQEDSAVYLCASSPFLGDTGEQFFGPGTRLTVL.

This CDR3 reads CASSPGDRGRGEQYF. The CDR3 DNA follows: TGTGCCAGCAGCCCCGGGGACAGGGGTAGGGGCGAGCAGTACTTC. The V call is TRBV7-8, the J call TRBJ2-7; TRBD1 matches at 10 bases. The length of the CDR3 is 15 residues. Trimming at V came to 5 bases and at J to 6 bases, leaving 10 bases not matched to a gene. Germline-derived CDR1 and CDR2 are SGHVS and FQNEAQ.

The chain recombines TRBV11-3 with TRBJ2-7; D is possibly TRBD2 (7 bases). Trimming shortened V by 5 bases and J by 4 bases, and 21 bases separated the two germline ends. Germline assignment: CDR1 SGHNT and CDR2 YENEEA. The CDR3 loop spans 16 amino acids. CDR3 loop: CASSKGGTAGVYEQYF. The CDR3 region has the DNA TGTGCCAGCAGCAAGGGGGGCACGGCGGGAGTTTACGAGCAGTACTTC.

The CDR3 is CASNPQDANTGELFF. The CDR3 bases are TGTGCCAGTAACCCCCAGGATGCGAACACCGGGGAGCTGTTTTTT. The chain recombines TRBV19 with TRBJ2-2; D unresolved. This CDR3 spans 15 amino acids. The V and J ends lost 7 bases and 0 bases respectively, with 12 bases between them. Germline V gives CDR1 LNHDA, CDR2 SQIVND (reference sequence).

The chain couples TRBV6-5 to TRBJ2-7; possibly TRBD1 for D (6 bases). Trimming took off 6 bases at V and 4 bases at J, with 16 bases between the two ends. This CDR3 region has 14 residues. In germline, CDR1 is MNHEY, CDR2 SVGAGI. The chain's CDR3 is CASSQNRVSYEQYF. In nucleotides, the CDR3 is TGTGCCAGCAGCCAGAACAGGGTTTCATACGAGCAGTACTTC.

The chain recombines TRBV12-3 or TRBV12-4 with TRBJ1-1, with TRBD1 matching over 7 bases. V trimming: 6 bases; J trimming: 8 bases; junction bases outside the gene matches: 3. This CDR3 spans 11 amino acids. The CDR3 region has the DNA TGTGCCAGCAGCGGGACAGCAGAAGCTTTCTTT. As protein: CASSGTAEAFF.

The genes are TRBV6-5 and TRBJ2-7; D perhaps matches TRBD1 (6 bases). The CDR3 extends over 15 amino acids. The ends were cut back, 5 bases at V and 4 bases at J, with 18 bases in the middle. Germline assignment: CDR1 MNHEY and CDR2 SVGAGI. CDR3 coding DNA: TGTGCCAGCAGTACCTGGGACATCCTCTGGTACGAGCAGTACGTC. This sequence encodes CASSTWDILWYEQYV.

The gene calls are TRBV5-1 and TRBJ1-5, with D unresolved. This CDR3 has 15 amino acids. Per germline, CDR1 SGHRS and CDR2 YFSETQ. V dropped 1 base and J dropped 5 bases, with 13 bases sitting between them. DNA for the CDR3: TGCGCCAGCAGCTTGACGGGGTTCGACGATCAGCCCCAGCATTTT. It translates to CASSLTGFDDQPQHF.

This chain links TRBV28 with TRBJ1-5, with D possibly being TRBD1 (5 bases). Per the germline V gene, CDR1 is MDHEN and CDR2 is SYDVKM. V was pared by 2 bases and J by 6 bases, with 14 bases between. The CDR3 runs to 15 residues. CDR3 amino acids: CASSLGSGGFQPQHF. For the CDR3, the DNA is TGTGCCAGCAGTTTAGGGTCGGGGGGGTTTCAGCCCCAGCATTTT.

This chain joins TRBV7-2 and TRBJ2-1, with 10 positions matching TRBD2. The germline V gene has CDR1 SGHTA and CDR2 FQGNSA. The CDR3 runs 15 residues. V lost 4 bases, J lost 7 bases, and 7 bases stayed unmatched. The CDR3 DNA follows: TGTGCCAGCAGCTCAGTAGCGGGAGGTATTAATGAGCAGTTCTTC. It encodes CASSSVAGGINEQFF.

J is TRBJ2-3 and V is TRBV19; D may be TRBD1 (5 bases). The V end lost 8 bases, the J end lost 3 bases, and 15 bases lay between the germline ends. This CDR3 has 14 residues. In germline, CDR1 is LNHDA, CDR2 SQIVND (reference sequence). The CDR3 sequence is CASGQGGWTDTQYF. Written as DNA, the CDR3 is TGTGCCAGTGGCCAGGGTGGGTGGACAGATACGCAGTATTTT.

As DNA, the CDR3 is TGTGCCAGCAGTTTATCCCTCCGGGAGAAGTACGAGCAGTACTTC. Its translation is CASSLSLREKYEQYF. The chain recombines TRBV28 with TRBJ2-7; D may be TRBD2 (6 bases). Germline CDR1 MDHEN, CDR2 SYDVKM. V lost 1 base and J 4 bases, leaving 14 bases between the germline ends. The CDR3 sequence is 15 residues long.

This chain uses TRBV7-2 with TRBJ2-1; 10 bases agree with TRBD1. CDR1 and CDR2 (germline): SGHTA, FQGNSA. With 5 bases clipped from V and 7 bases from J, the junction kept 11 bases outside the gene matches. This CDR3 has 16 residues. CDR3 residues: CASSPLGQGNGNEQFF. CDR3 nucleotides: TGTGCCAGCAGCCCACTGGGACAGGGGAACGGAAATGAGCAGTTCTTC.

This chain links TRBV14 with TRBJ2-7; possibly TRBD2 for D (6 bases). CDR1 is SGHDN and CDR2 is FVKESK in the germline V gene. The CDR3 has 14 residues. V lost 1 base, J lost 1 base, and 8 bases lay in between. The CDR3 coding sequence is TGTGCCAGCAGCCAAGCCCTAGCGTCCTACGAGCAGTACTTC. It yields the protein CASSQALASYEQYF.

The rearrangement links TRBV12-3 or TRBV12-4 to TRBJ2-3; 8 positions match TRBD1. The CDR3 sequence is 13 residues long. V shed 6 bases, J shed 2 bases, and the junction held 1 base outside the gene matches. CDR3: CASRGQATDTQYF. In DNA, the CDR3 is TGTGCCAGCAGGGGACAGGCCACAGATACGCAGTATTTT.

This chain links TRBV7-2 with TRBJ2-5; the D gene is possibly TRBD2 (7 bases). Trimming stripped 1 base from V and 4 bases from J, with 16 bases between. CDR3 length equals 16 residues. The germline CDR1 and CDR2 sequences are SGHTA and FQGNSA. The DNA of the CDR3 is TGTGCCAGCAGCTTAGAGGGGGGGCCCATGGGAGAGACCCAGTACTTC. Protein: CASSLEGGPMGETQYF.

This sequence joins TRBV19 and TRBJ2-1, with 15 positions matching TRBD2. Germline CDR1 and CDR2: LNHDA and SQIVND (reference sequence). J was trimmed by 0 bases and V by 3 bases; bases with no gene match: 6. The CDR3 is made up of 19 amino acids. The CDR3 spells CASSMGLAGGGSSYNEQFF. CDR3 bases: TGTGCCAGTAGTATGGGACTAGCGGGAGGTGGAAGCTCCTACAATGAGCAGTTCTTC.

This rearrangement joins TRBV28 to TRBJ2-7; 13 bases are shared with TRBD2. J gave up 4 bases and V 2 bases, and 8 bases lay outside the gene matches. Germline CDR1 is MDHEN and CDR2 is SYDVKM. This CDR3 has 17 residues. The CDR3: CASSLLWTSGSSYEQYF. The DNA of the CDR3 is TGTGCCAGCAGTTTACTCTGGACTAGCGGGAGCTCGTACGAGCAGTACTTC.

This chain connects TRBV29-1 to TRBJ2-3; D is unresolved. CDR3 length equals 16 residues. Between the trimmed V and J ends, which lost 6 bases and 2 bases, there was a span of 21 bases. Germline V gives CDR1 SQVTM, CDR2 ANQGSEA. The CDR3 is CSVAPFVAEHTDTQYF. The CDR3 region has the DNA TGCAGCGTCGCCCCCTTTGTCGCGGAGCACACAGATACGCAGTATTTT.

This clone occurred a few times. The chain joins TRBV7-9 to TRBJ1-2; perhaps TRBD1 as D (6 bases). V was shortened by 4 bases and J by 8 bases, with 14 bases between the two germline ends. CDR3 size: 13 residues. Germline assignment: CDR1 SEHNR and CDR2 FQNEAQ (reference sequence). The CDR3 loop is CASSSQGSLGYTF. The CDR3 coding sequence is TGTGCCAGCAGCTCACAGGGATCTCTAGGCTACACCTTC.

This chain joins TRBV6-6 and TRBJ2-1; 8 positions agree with TRBD1. CDR3 size: 13 residues. Germline assignment: CDR1 MNHNY and CDR2 SVGAGI (reference sequence). J lost 5 bases, V lost 7 bases, and 4 bases had no gene match. DNA for the CDR3: TGTGCCAGCACTAGACAGGGGAACAATGAGCAGTTCTTC. This encodes CASTRQGNNEQFF.

The chain joins TRBV19 to TRBJ2-1, with 9 positions matching TRBD2. V trimming: 10 bases; J trimming: 0 bases; junction bases outside the gene matches: 7. CDR3 length: 15 residues. The germline V gene has CDR1 LNHDA and CDR2 SQIVND (reference sequence). CDR3 protein: CATSLAGDSYNEQFF. DNA of the CDR3: TGTGCCACCAGCTTAGCGGGAGACTCCTACAATGAGCAGTTCTTC.

CDR3: CASSLTSGSLTDTQYF. The CDR3 DNA reads as TGTGCCAGCAGCTTGACTAGCGGGAGTCTCACAGATACGCAGTATTTT. The V gene is TRBV5-6, the J gene TRBJ2-3, with TRBD2 matching over 11 bases. This CDR3 spans 16 amino acids. CDR1 and CDR2 (germline): SGHDT, YYEEEE. V shed 1 base and J 2 bases; nucleotides not matched to a gene: 3. Together with reference TRBV5-6 and TRBJ2-3, the CDR3 gives the full variable domain: DAGVTQSPTHLIKTRGQQVTLRCSPKSGHDTVSWYQQALGQGPQFIFQYYEEEERQRGNFPDRFSGHQFPNYSSELNVNALLLGDSALYLCASSLTSGSLTDTQYFGPGTRLTVL.

This chain joins TRBV5-1 and TRBJ1-2; TRBD1 aligns across 7 bases. Trimming at V came to 6 bases and at J to 2 bases, leaving 10 bases not matched to a gene. Germline assignment: CDR1 SGHRS and CDR2 YFSETQ. The CDR3 length is 15 residues. CDR3 region: CASKPQTGINYGYTF. CDR3 nucleotide sequence: TGCGCCAGCAAACCTCAGACAGGGATAAACTATGGCTACACCTTC.